These 31 T cell receptor beta chains share one sample of origin, sequenced in a study of blood T cells in healthy people across ages. Next came a second PCR, run for about 6 to 11 cycles, which used a sample-barcoded 5' primer along with a J-beta primer mix. TCRdb re-called the 5' RACE reads with MiXCR, one entry per CDR3 protein. Altogether around 1,000,000 distinct CDR3 sequences are present, approximately 25% being singletons, with the ten largest covering around 0.7%. These data were also reused for a study on T cells of mothers and their children.

Sequencing was done on a sample of blood. The receptor source for this set is a girl aged 2-10 years in good health.

The rearrangement joins TRBV21-1 to TRBJ1-1. TRBV21-1 is a known pseudogene. This CDR3 comprises 17 residues. The CDR3 nucleotides read TGTGCCAGCAGCAAATGGAGTGGGGTGGGAACGAACACTGAAGCTTTCTTT. As protein: CASSKWSGVGTNTEAFF.

This chain uses TRBV7-9 with TRBJ2-7; D tentatively reads TRBD1 or TRBD2 (5 bases each). This CDR3 region has 15 residues. Trimming left V 3 bases short and J 0 bases short, with 12 bases between. CDR1 and CDR2 from the germline V gene are SEHNR and FQNEAQ (reference sequence). CDR3 nucleotide sequence: TGTGCCAGCAGCTTTCGGGACGCAAGCTCCTACGAGCAGTACTTC. It codes for CASSFRDASSYEQYF.

This clonotype has a handful of counts. V and J are TRBV7-2 and TRBJ2-5, with TRBD1 matching 7 bases. This CDR3 spans 15 amino acids. Germline V lookup: CDR1 SGHTA, CDR2 FQGNSA. Trimming cost V 1 base and J 3 bases; bases outside gene matches: 5. The CDR3 reads CASSLGYRGEETQYF. CDR3 in DNA: TGTGCCAGCAGCTTAGGTTACAGGGGCGAAGAGACCCAGTACTTC. The entire variable domain, with the rest obtained from reference TRBV7-2 and TRBJ2-5, is as follows: GAGVSQSPSNKVTEKGKDVELRCDPISGHTALYWYRQSLGQGLEFLIYFQGNSAPDKSGLPSDRFSAERTGGSVSTLTIQRTQQEDSAVYLCASSLGYRGEETQYFGPGTRLLVL.

V usage is TRBV11-2 and J usage is TRBJ2-3; 13 nucleotides agree with TRBD2. J lost 4 bases, V lost 5 bases, and 9 bases had no gene match. The length of the CDR3 is 17 residues. Germline lookup yields CDR1 SGHAT and CDR2 FQNNGV. Here the CDR3 DNA reads TGTGCCAGCAGCCCCGGGACTAGCGGGGTAAACGCAGATACGCAGTATTTT. Residues: CASSPGTSGVNADTQYF.

This rearrangement joins TRBV12-3 or TRBV12-4 to TRBJ1-1, with D possibly TRBD1 on 5 matching bases. V dropped 7 bases and J dropped 1 base, with 10 bases sitting between them. The CDR3 extends over 13 amino acids. This chain's CDR3 is CASIGAPNTEAFF. DNA of the CDR3: TGTGCCAGCATTGGGGCCCCGAACACTGAAGCTTTCTTT.

This clonotype was seen at least ten times. The chain couples TRBV11-2 to TRBJ1-2; 9 bases are a match to TRBD1. Per the germline V gene, CDR1 is SGHAT and CDR2 is FQNNGV. Germline trimming cut 5 bases from V and 4 bases from J; bases unmatched to any gene: 5. The CDR3 length is 14 residues. CDR3 DNA sequence: TGTGCCAGCAGCCCGGGACAGGGAACCTATGGCTACACCTTC. Residues: CASSPGQGTYGYTF.

The chain joins TRBV15 to TRBJ2-5, with 14 bases lining up with TRBD2. Losses at the gene ends were 1 base for V and 2 bases for J; bases not matched to a gene: 3. The CDR3 totals 17 residues. Germline CDR1 reads LNHNV; CDR2 reads YYDKDF (reference sequence). CDR3 protein: CATSRGGTSGGQETQYF. In DNA form, the CDR3 reads TGTGCCACCAGCAGAGGGGGGACTAGCGGGGGACAAGAGACCCAGTACTTC.

This sequence joins TRBV5-1 and TRBJ2-7, with unresolved D. Germline loops: CDR1 SGHRS, CDR2 YFSETQ. The CDR3 is 14 amino acids. Trimming took off 0 bases at V and 6 bases at J, with 13 bases between the two ends. CDR3 nucleotide sequence: TGCGCCAGCAGCTTGGGGTACCAGCGACCCGAGCAGTACTTC. It specifies CASSLGYQRPEQYF.

The gene calls are TRBV20-1 and TRBJ1-5; 8 bases agree with TRBD1. V trimming: 5 bases; J trimming: 1 base; junction bases outside the gene matches: 4. The V gene's germline CDR1 is DFQATT and CDR2 SNEGSKA (reference sequence). This CDR3 has 14 residues. The CDR3 spells CSAWTGYSNQPQHF. The CDR3 nucleotides read TGCAGTGCTTGGACAGGGTACAGCAATCAGCCCCAGCATTTT.

This clonotype was recorded a few times. The V and J genes are TRBV4-2 and TRBJ1-4; no clear D gene. Trimming cost V 3 bases and J 0 bases, with 8 bases left between them. This CDR3 has 15 amino acids. The germline V gene encodes CDR1 LGHNA and CDR2 YNFKEQ. CDR3 protein: CASSQPKSTNEKLFF. For the CDR3, the DNA is TGTGCCAGCAGCCAGCCGAAGTCAACTAATGAAAAACTGTTTTTT.

The rearrangement links TRBV7-2 to TRBJ1-2; maybe TRBD1 (6 bases). Germline assignment: CDR1 SGHTA and CDR2 FQGNSA. V lost 5 bases, J lost 1 base, and 17 bases lay in between. The CDR3 spans 16 residues. The CDR3 DNA reads as TGTGCCAGCAGCCCCCGGACAGCCAACTATAACTATGGCTACACCTTC. It encodes CASSPRTANYNYGYTF.

The chain carries TRBV20-1 and TRBJ2-7; 11 bases line up with TRBD1. There are 15 residues in the CDR3. The ends lost 3 bases at V and 7 bases at J; junction bases unmatched: 11. Germline assignment: CDR1 DFQATT and CDR2 SNEGSKA (reference sequence). CDR3 region: CSASADGQGAREQYF. The CDR3 DNA sequence: TGCAGTGCTAGTGCCGACGGACAGGGGGCGCGGGAGCAGTACTTC.

The chain carries TRBV29-1 and TRBJ2-1; D possibly corresponds to TRBD2 (6 bases). The ends were cut back, 4 bases at V and 0 bases at J, with 10 bases in the middle. This CDR3 has 14 amino acids. Germline CDR1 and CDR2: SQVTM and ANQGSEA. CDR3 in DNA: TGCAGCGTTGGGACTATAAACTCCTACAATGAGCAGTTCTTC. Its translation is CSVGTINSYNEQFF.

The gene calls are TRBV18 and TRBJ2-5; D tentatively fits TRBD1 or TRBD2 (6 bases each). CDR1 is KGHSH, CDR2 LQKENI, per germline. Trimming stripped 3 bases from V and 3 bases from J, with 11 bases between. CDR3 length equals 14 residues. CDR3 in amino acids: CASSPSGAEETQYF. The DNA for the CDR3 is TGTGCCAGCTCACCGTCGGGGGCGGAAGAGACCCAGTACTTC.

The genes are TRBV28 and TRBJ1-2; 7 nucleotides align to TRBD1. The ends lost 3 bases at V and 4 bases at J; junction bases unmatched: 5. The germline V gene encodes CDR1 MDHEN and CDR2 SYDVKM. This CDR3 comprises 14 residues. DNA of the CDR3: TGTGCCAGCAGTTTCGACAGGGACCCCTATGGCTACACCTTC. Its translation is CASSFDRDPYGYTF.

This clonotype was seen more than once but under ten times. V is TRBV29-1 and J is TRBJ1-1, with D unresolved. This CDR3 has 14 amino acids. V gave up 1 base and J gave up 3 bases, with 12 bases separating them. Germline CDR1 SQVTM, CDR2 ANQGSEA. The CDR3, as DNA: TGCAGCGTTGAAGGTATACTTAGGGACACTGAAGCTTTCTTT. Translated, it gives CSVEGILRDTEAFF.

This clonotype has at least ten counts. The chain is built from TRBV7-9 and TRBJ2-7, with 7 bases fitting TRBD1. The CDR3 is 13 residues long. Trimming at V came to 1 base and at J to 4 bases, leaving 1 base not matched to a gene. The germline V gene has CDR1 SEHNR and CDR2 FQNEAQ (reference sequence). The CDR3: CASSLEGAYEQYF. As DNA, the CDR3 is TGTGCCAGCAGCTTAGAGGGGGCGTACGAGCAGTACTTC.

The chain links TRBV5-1 to TRBJ2-2, with a tentative D call TRBD2 (6 bases). This CDR3 is 18 amino acids long. V was shortened by 0 bases and J by 6 bases, with 21 bases between the two germline ends. CDR1 SGHRS and CDR2 YFSETQ come from the germline V gene. In DNA form, the CDR3 reads TGCGCCAGCAGCTTGGGTCCTAGTATCTCGGGAGATCCCGGGGAGCTGTTTTTT. Amino acids: CASSLGPSISGDPGELFF.

This clonotype was detected a few times. The chain recombines TRBV6-2 or TRBV6-3 with TRBJ2-5; possible D gene TRBD2, 5 bases. Looked up from germline, CDR1 is MNHEY and CDR2 is SVGEGT. Trimming left V 5 bases short and J 2 bases short, with 12 bases between. There are 14 residues in the CDR3. In DNA, the CDR3 is TGTGCCAGCAGTCACGAGGGTGGTCAAGAGACCCAGTACTTC. Encoded protein: CASSHEGGQETQYF.

This clonotype came up a few times. V usage is TRBV3-1 and J usage is TRBJ1-2; the D is unclear. The CDR3 covers 15 residues. Germline values: CDR1 LGHDT, CDR2 YNNKEL (reference sequence). V lost 5 bases and J lost 4, with 17 bases in between. The chain's CDR3 is CASSATLDGRYGYTF. As DNA, the CDR3 is TGTGCCAGCAGCGCTACTCTCGACGGACGCTATGGCTACACCTTC.

The rearrangement uses TRBV6-2 or TRBV6-3 and TRBJ2-3; 7 bases are a match to TRBD2. Losses at the gene ends were 6 bases for V and 1 base for J; bases not matched to a gene: 7. The CDR3 is 15 amino acids. CDR1 and CDR2 from the germline V gene are MNHEY and SVGEGT. CDR3 nucleotide sequence: TGTGCCAGCAGACCGAGCGGGACTGGCACAGATACGCAGTATTTT. As protein: CASRPSGTGTDTQYF.

This clonotype was seen more than once but under ten times. The chain has TRBV29-1 and TRBJ2-1; D is perhaps TRBD2 (6 bases). The J call could be wrong; TRBJ2-7 is a better fit for the DNA end. Germline CDR1 and CDR2: SQVTM and ANQGSEA. This CDR3 spans 14 amino acids. DNA for the CDR3: TGCAGCGTTGCTCCGGGACTGGGGACTGACGAGCAGTACTTC. Amino acids: CSVAPGLGTDEQYF.

This clonotype was detected a few times. This chain links TRBV2 with TRBJ2-5, with 13 bases aligning to TRBD2. The J call is doubtful: the DNA matches TRBJ2-1 better. The CDR3 has 15 amino acids. Germline V gene sequence: CDR1 SNHLY, CDR2 FYNNEI. CDR3 nucleotides: TGTGCCAGTACAATACTAGCGGGAGGGCTTAATGAGCAGTTCTTC. It encodes CASTILAGGLNEQFF.

This clonotype turned up a few times. The chain employs TRBV3-1 and TRBJ2-5; TRBD2 aligns across 9 bases. Germline V CDR1 and CDR2: LGHDT, YNNKEL (reference sequence). J was trimmed by 2 bases and V by 0 bases; bases with no gene match: 4. The CDR3 loop spans 16 amino acids. CDR3 sequence: CASSQEERGVQETQYF. For the CDR3, the DNA is TGTGCCAGCAGCCAAGAAGAGCGGGGGGTTCAAGAGACCCAGTACTTC.

V gene TRBV6-6 combines with J gene TRBJ1-2; D unclear. CDR3 size: 14 residues. CDR1 and CDR2 from the germline V gene are MNHNY and SVGAGI (reference sequence). The ends were cut back, 7 bases at V and 5 bases at J, with 17 bases in the middle. The CDR3 sequence is CASTESKNVYGYTF. The CDR3 region has the DNA TGTGCCAGCACGGAGAGCAAGAACGTATATGGCTACACCTTC.

In this sample, this clonotype turned up a few times. The chain carries TRBV25-1 and TRBJ2-1; 10 bases match TRBD2. This CDR3 is built from 16 residues. V was pared by 5 bases and J by 8 bases, with 12 bases of the junction left unmatched. Germline V gives CDR1 MGHDK, CDR2 SYGVNS. CDR3 coding DNA: TGTGCCAGCAGTAGGAAAGCGGGGGGGCCTAGCGATGAGCAGTTCTTC. It is translated as CASSRKAGGPSDEQFF.

This chain uses TRBV2 with TRBJ2-7, with 14 bases lining up with TRBD2. V shed 6 bases, J shed 5 bases, and the junction held 12 bases outside the gene matches. Germline CDR1 is SNHLY and CDR2 is FYNNEI. The CDR3 totals 17 residues. The CDR3 here is CASSVIQTSGGADEQYF. CDR3 nucleotides: TGTGCCAGCAGCGTAATTCAGACTAGCGGGGGGGCCGACGAGCAGTACTTC.

The chain combines TRBV9 with TRBJ2-3, with a possible D match to TRBD2 (6 bases). The CDR3 is made up of 15 amino acids. Germline values: CDR1 SGDLS, CDR2 YYNGEE. Between the trimmed V and J ends, which lost 0 bases and 3 bases, there was a span of 11 bases. CDR3 in amino acids: CASSVGPGETDTQYF. The DNA of the CDR3 is TGTGCCAGCAGCGTAGGTCCGGGAGAAACAGATACGCAGTATTTT.

This clonotype was seen more than once but under ten times. The chain links TRBV11-1 to TRBJ2-5, with D perhaps matching TRBD2 (6 bases). V gave up 5 bases and J gave up 2 bases, with 18 bases separating them. This CDR3 is 16 amino acids long. The germline V gene has CDR1 SGHAT and CDR2 FQDESV (reference sequence). In nucleotides, the CDR3 is TGTGCCAGCAGCCAAGAAACTAGCCGGAGTCAAGAGACCCAGTACTTC. Its translation: CASSQETSRSQETQYF.

This clonotype was counted once. The chain carries TRBV5-1 and TRBJ1-1; D call uncertain. The CDR3 sequence is 12 residues long. The germline V and J ends were trimmed by 5 bases and 1 base, with 6 bases remaining between them. Germline CDR1 SGHRS, CDR2 YFSETQ. The CDR3 DNA reads TGCGCCAGCAGGCATGCGAACACTGAAGCTTTCTTT. It is translated as CASRHANTEAFF.

This clonotype appeared a few times. The V and J genes are TRBV20-1 and TRBJ1-2, with D unclear. This CDR3 is built from 13 residues. Between the trimmed V and J ends, which lost 5 bases and 7 bases, there was a span of 17 bases. Germline V gene sequence: CDR1 DFQATT, CDR2 SNEGSKA (reference sequence). The CDR3, as DNA: TGCAGTGCTGCTAATGGGGTGATAGGTGGCTACACCTTC. The encoded protein is CSAANGVIGGYTF.